The 16 T cell receptor beta chains given below trace back to one sample, sequenced in a study of cytomegalovirus exposure and HLA in healthy donors. This table comes from immunoSEQ multiplex PCR, and its TCRdb copy is limited to in-frame clones, with some not included. The profile covers about 170,000 clones, with around 86% appearing a single time and 2.7% taken by the ten largest. Sequenced material: PBMCs. The receptors originated from a man aged 18-30 years in good health and CMV-seropositive.

This rearrangement joins TRBV28 to TRBJ1-1; TRBD1 agrees at 7 bases. Germline trimming cut 2 bases from V and 3 bases from J; bases unmatched to any gene: 3. The CDR3 is made up of 14 amino acids. Germline CDR1 MDHEN, CDR2 SYDVKM. The CDR3 is CASSLGTEYTEAFF. CDR3 nucleotide sequence: TGTGCCAGCAGTTTAGGGACAGAGTACACTGAAGCTTTCTTT.

This sequence joins TRBV13 and TRBJ2-1, with 10 bases fitting TRBD2. Losses at the gene ends were 5 bases for V and 5 bases for J; bases not matched to a gene: 6. CDR1 and CDR2 from the germline V gene are PRHDT and FYEKMQ (reference sequence). The CDR3 spans 15 residues. CDR3 nucleotides: TGTGCCAGCAGCCCCAGCGGGAGGGCCGACAATGAGCAGTTCTTC. This gives the protein CASSPSGRADNEQFF.

The chain uses TRBV4-2 and TRBJ2-5; no clear D gene. The CDR3 runs 13 residues. V shed 1 base and J shed 2 bases, with 5 bases lying between them. CDR1 LGHNA and CDR2 YNFKEQ come from the germline V gene. The CDR3 is CASSQGQQETQYF. The CDR3 nucleotides are TGTGCCAGCAGCCAAGGACAACAAGAGACCCAGTACTTC.

The chain joins TRBV4-1 to TRBJ1-1; D not certain. Trimming stripped 3 bases from V and 3 bases from J, with 29 bases between. The CDR3 length is 20 residues. The germline V gene has CDR1 MGHRA and CDR2 YSYEKL. In DNA form, the CDR3 reads TGCGCCAGCAGCCAGGATGCCCCGATGCGGGCCACCGGGAGGGACACTGAAGCTTTCTTT. Translating it yields CASSQDAPMRATGRDTEAFF.

This chain joins TRBV5-1 and TRBJ1-6; D ambiguous. Trimming removed 5 bases from V and 0 bases from J, with 6 bases in between. CDR1 is SGHRS, CDR2 YFSETQ, per germline. The CDR3 is 14 amino acids. CDR3 in amino acids: CASRGGSYNSPLHF. The DNA of the CDR3 is TGCGCCAGCAGGGGAGGCTCCTATAATTCACCCCTCCACTTT. Variable domain in full (rest from reference TRBV5-1 and TRBJ1-6): KAGVTQTPRYLIKTRGQQVTLSCSPISGHRSVSWYQQTPGQGLQFLFEYFSETQRNKGNFPGRFSGRQFSNSRSEMNVSTLELGDSALYLCASRGGSYNSPLHFGNGTRLTVT.

The chain uses TRBV5-1 and TRBJ2-2; 11 nucleotides align to TRBD2. The germline CDR1 and CDR2 sequences are SGHRS and YFSETQ. CDR3 length equals 16 residues. The V gene end was trimmed by 6 bases and the J gene end by 2 bases; junction bases not matched to a gene: 6. The DNA for the CDR3 is TGCGCCAGCACCCGACTAGCGGGGTTAAACACCGGGGAGCTGTTTTTT. Its translation: CASTRLAGLNTGELFF.

This chain links TRBV4-3 with TRBJ1-1, with 8 bases aligning to TRBD1. Germline V gene data show CDR1 as LGHNA and CDR2 as YSLEER. The V segment lost 3 bases and the J segment 5 bases; nucleotides outside the gene matches: 8. CDR3 length: 15 amino acids. The CDR3 sequence: CASSQQRTGRTEAFF. Written as DNA, the CDR3 is TGCGCCAGCAGCCAGCAGCGGACAGGGAGGACTGAAGCTTTCTTT.

The chain is built from TRBV4-2 and TRBJ2-4, with D unresolved. The CDR3 runs 16 residues. The germline V gene encodes CDR1 LGHNA and CDR2 YNFKEQ. The V gene lost 0 bases and the J gene lost 0 bases, with 9 bases spanning the gap. Written as DNA, the CDR3 is TGTGCCAGCAGCCAAGACAGACGACTAGCCAAAAACATTCAGTACTTC. This encodes CASSQDRRLAKNIQYF.

The sample holds a few counts of this clone. The chain combines TRBV19 with TRBJ2-7; tentatively, D is TRBD1 (6 bases). This CDR3 comprises 14 residues. Trimming took 5 bases from V and 10 from J, leaving 21 bases between them. Per the germline V gene, CDR1 is LNHDA and CDR2 is SQIVND (reference sequence). The chain's CDR3 is CASSAGTPSFSQYF. CDR3 DNA: TGTGCCAGTAGTGCCGGGACACCGTCATTCAGCCAGTACTTC.

The chain combines TRBV4-1 with TRBJ1-2; weak D call: TRBD1 (6 bases). The germline V and J ends were trimmed by 4 bases and 7 bases, with 10 bases remaining between them. Germline CDR1 reads MGHRA; CDR2 reads YSYEKL. The CDR3 has 12 amino acids. This CDR3 is CASSPTGRGYTF. For the CDR3, the DNA is TGCGCCAGCAGCCCGACAGGTCGTGGCTACACCTTC.

The chain employs TRBV6-5 and TRBJ2-5; D perhaps matches TRBD2 (6 bases). Germline V CDR1 and CDR2: MNHEY, SVGAGI. V was shortened by 5 bases and J by 5 bases, with 12 bases between the two germline ends. CDR3 length equals 13 residues. Here the CDR3 reads CASSAAGWETQYF. CDR3 nucleotide sequence: TGTGCCAGCAGTGCCGCGGGGTGGGAGACCCAGTACTTC.

J is TRBJ1-5 and V is TRBV15; D possibly corresponds to TRBD1 (5 bases). Per germline, CDR1 LNHNV and CDR2 YYDKDF (reference sequence). The CDR3 is made up of 13 amino acids. V was pared by 7 bases and J by 5 bases, with 12 bases between. CDR3 coding DNA: TGTGCCACCACGGGCAGGGCTGATCAGCCCCAGCATTTT. Its translation is CATTGRADQPQHF.

This chain connects TRBV5-1 to TRBJ2-1; TRBD2 aligns across 10 bases. Per germline, CDR1 SGHRS and CDR2 YFSETQ. CDR3 size: 14 residues. After removal of 0 bases from V and 6 bases from J, the junction contained 0 bases not matched to a gene. The chain's CDR3 is CASSLGLAGNEQFF. The CDR3 coding sequence is TGCGCCAGCAGCTTGGGACTAGCGGGCAATGAGCAGTTCTTC.

The CDR3 bases are TGTGCCAGCAGCTCGGACAGGGGCACTGAAGCTTTCTTT. This translates into CASSSDRGTEAFF. The chain combines TRBV7-2 with TRBJ1-1; 9 bases map to TRBD1. Germline V gene sequence: CDR1 SGHTA, CDR2 FQGNSA. After removal of 4 bases from V and 4 bases from J, the junction contained 1 base not matched to a gene. CDR3 length: 13 residues.

This chain connects TRBV5-6 to TRBJ1-5; D possibly corresponds to TRBD1 (5 bases). Trimming cost V 0 bases and J 11 bases, with 9 bases left between them. Germline V gives CDR1 SGHDT, CDR2 YYEEEE. The CDR3 is 12 amino acids. CDR3 residues: CASSLDQGAQHF. The CDR3 DNA sequence: TGTGCCAGCAGCTTGGACCAGGGCGCCCAGCATTTT.

This rearrangement joins TRBV7-6 to TRBJ2-7; D unclear. V shed 3 bases and J shed 4 bases, with 13 bases lying between them. Germline CDR1 is SGHVS and CDR2 is FNYEAQ. The CDR3 runs to 14 residues. CDR3 DNA sequence: TGTGCCAGCAGCTTTGCGACTTCGTCATACGAGCAGTACTTC. It encodes CASSFATSSYEQYF.